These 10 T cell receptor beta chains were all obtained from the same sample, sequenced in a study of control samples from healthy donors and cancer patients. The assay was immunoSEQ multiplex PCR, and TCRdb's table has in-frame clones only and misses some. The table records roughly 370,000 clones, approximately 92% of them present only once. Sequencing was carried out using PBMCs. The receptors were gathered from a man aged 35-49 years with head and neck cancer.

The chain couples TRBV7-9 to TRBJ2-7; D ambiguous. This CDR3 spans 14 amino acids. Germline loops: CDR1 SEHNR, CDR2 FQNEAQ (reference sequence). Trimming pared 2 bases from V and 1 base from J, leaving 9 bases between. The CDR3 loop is CASSLLGQSYEQYF. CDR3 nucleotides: TGTGCCAGCAGCTTATTAGGGCAGTCCTACGAGCAGTACTTC.

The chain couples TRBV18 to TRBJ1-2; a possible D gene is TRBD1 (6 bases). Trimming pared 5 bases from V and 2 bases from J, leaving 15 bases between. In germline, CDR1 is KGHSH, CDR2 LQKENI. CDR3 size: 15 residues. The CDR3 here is CASSNVGQKNYGYTF. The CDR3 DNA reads TGTGCCAGCTCAAATGTCGGACAGAAAAACTATGGCTACACCTTC.

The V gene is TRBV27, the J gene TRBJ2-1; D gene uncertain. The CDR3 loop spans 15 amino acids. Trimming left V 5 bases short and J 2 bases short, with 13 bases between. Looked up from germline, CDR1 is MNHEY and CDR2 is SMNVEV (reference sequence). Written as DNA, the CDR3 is TGTGCCAGCAGTGTTCGAAGGGCCCCCTACAATGAGCAGTTCTTC. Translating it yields CASSVRRAPYNEQFF.

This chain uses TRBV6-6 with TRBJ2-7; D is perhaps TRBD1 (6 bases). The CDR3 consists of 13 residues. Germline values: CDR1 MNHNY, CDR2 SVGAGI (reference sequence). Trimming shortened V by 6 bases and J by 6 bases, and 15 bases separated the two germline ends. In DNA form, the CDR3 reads TGTGCCAGCAGCAGCCAGCAGGGGAGCGAGCAGTACTTC. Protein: CASSSQQGSEQYF.

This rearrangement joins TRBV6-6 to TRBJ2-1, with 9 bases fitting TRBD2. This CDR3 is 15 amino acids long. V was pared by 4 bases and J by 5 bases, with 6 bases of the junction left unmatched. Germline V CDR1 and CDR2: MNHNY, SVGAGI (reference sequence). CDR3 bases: TGTGCCAGCAGTTTCGCCGGGACTAGCCACAATGAGCAGTTCTTC. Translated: CASSFAGTSHNEQFF.

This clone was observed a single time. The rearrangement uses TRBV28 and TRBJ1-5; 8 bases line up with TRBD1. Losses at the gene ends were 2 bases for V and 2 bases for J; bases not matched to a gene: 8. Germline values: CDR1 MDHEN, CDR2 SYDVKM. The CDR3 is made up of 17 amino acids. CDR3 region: CASSLQGAGWGNQPQHF. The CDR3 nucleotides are TGTGCCAGCAGTTTACAGGGGGCGGGATGGGGCAATCAGCCCCAGCATTTT.

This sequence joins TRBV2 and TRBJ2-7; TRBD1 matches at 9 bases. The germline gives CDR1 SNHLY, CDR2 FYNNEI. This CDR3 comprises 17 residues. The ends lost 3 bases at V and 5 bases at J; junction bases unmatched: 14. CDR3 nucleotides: TGTGCCAGCAGTGAGATGAGTTTGGGACAGGGTCGACACGAGCAGTACTTC. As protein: CASSEMSLGQGRHEQYF.

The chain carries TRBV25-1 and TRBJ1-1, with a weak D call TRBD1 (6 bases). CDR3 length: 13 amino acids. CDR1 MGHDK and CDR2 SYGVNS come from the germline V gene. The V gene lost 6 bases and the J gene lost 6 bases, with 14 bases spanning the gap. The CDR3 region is CASSQAGVAEAFF. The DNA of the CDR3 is TGTGCCAGCAGCCAAGCAGGGGTCGCTGAAGCTTTCTTT.

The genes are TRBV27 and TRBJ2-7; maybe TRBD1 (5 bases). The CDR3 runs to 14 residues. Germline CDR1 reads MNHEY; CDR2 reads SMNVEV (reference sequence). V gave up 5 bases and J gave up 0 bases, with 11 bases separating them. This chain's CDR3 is CASSMDTSSYEQYF. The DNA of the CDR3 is TGTGCCAGCAGTATGGACACGAGCTCCTACGAGCAGTACTTC.

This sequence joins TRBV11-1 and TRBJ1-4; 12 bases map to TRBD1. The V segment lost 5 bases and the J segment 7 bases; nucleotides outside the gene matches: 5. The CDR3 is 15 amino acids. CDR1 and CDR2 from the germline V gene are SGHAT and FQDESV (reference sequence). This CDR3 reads CASSKGQGASEKLFF. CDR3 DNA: TGTGCCAGCAGCAAGGGACAGGGGGCGTCTGAAAAACTGTTTTTT.